The T cell receptor (beta chain) described here comes from a study of blood T cell repertoires in COVID-19. About the research overall: Samples taken during acute and convalescent COVID-19 were collected in the United States, Italy and Spain.

Germline loops: CDR1 MDHEN, CDR2 SYDVKM. The germline V and J ends were trimmed by 2 bases and 6 bases, with 11 bases remaining between them. The length of the CDR3 is 13 residues. Participant age was roughly 18 to 100 years, and participants resided in about 25 US areas. Cohort allocation depended upon clinical history that participants reported. Original analysis: Amplifying reference gene primers gave estimates of nucleated cell counts. Some clones are missing from TCRdb's copy, which holds only in-frame ones; the method was immunoSEQ multiplex PCR. V and J calls and clone size are copied from that table; D and trimming were computed from the DNA. The repertoire includes 200,000 to 300,000 clones, about 86% of them detected once, and 3.3% sits in the top ten.

The chain employs TRBV28 and TRBJ2-7; tentative D call: TRBD2 (5 bases). The clonotype was recovered from a woman aged 40 to 49 with acute COVID-19. The specimen was PBMCs or T cells enriched from blood (not recorded which). CDR3 loop: CASSLEVRVEQYF. CDR3 coding DNA: TGTGCCAGCAGTTTAGAAGTGAGGGTCGAGCAGTACTTC.